This is a list of T cell receptor beta chains from one sample in a study of blood T cell repertoires in COVID-19. TCRdb's table, derived via immunoSEQ multiplex PCR, lists solely in-frame clones and lacks some. The data contain about 220,000 clones, 80% to 90% of them seen just once; the ten biggest clones take up roughly 15%. Sequences were obtained from PBMCs or T cells enriched from blood (not recorded which). These receptors originate from a woman aged 50 to 60 with acute COVID-19. Each CDR3 is given with its conserved first and last residue. The D gene is left open where the match is weak. The size entry is marked missing in some rows and otherwise reads once, few, many or a size class.

d_call	v_call	clone_size	j_call	cdr3_nt	cdr3_aa
TRBD2	TRBV7-2	NA	TRBJ2-3	TGTGCCAGCAGTCTAGGCTCTGGGACTACCCACACAGATACGCAGTATTTT	CASSLGSGTTHTDTQYF
TRBD2	TRBV9	NA	TRBJ2-1	TGTGCCAGCAGCGTAGTCAGCGGGATCTACAATGAGCAGTTCTTC	CASSVVSGIYNEQFF
TRBD1	TRBV7-2	NA	TRBJ1-5	TGTGCCAGCAGCCCCCCAGGACAGGGAGGACAGCCCCAGCATTTT	CASSPPGQGGQPQHF
NA	TRBV9	few	TRBJ1-2	TGTGCCAGCAGCTATAGACAGACGTCTAACTATGGCTACACCTTC	CASSYRQTSNYGYTF
TRBD1	TRBV18	NA	TRBJ2-7	TGTGCCAGCTCACCACCGTGGACAGGGCTGTACGAGCAGTACTTC	CASSPPWTGLYEQYF
TRBD1	TRBV4-2	NA	TRBJ1-1	TGTGCCGGTAGAACGACAGGGGCCGCCACTGAAGCTTTCTTT	CAGRTTGAATEAFF
TRBD1	TRBV28	NA	TRBJ1-5	TGTGCCAGCAGTTTAGACAGGGCCAATCAGCCCCAGCATTTT	CASSLDRANQPQHF
NA	TRBV27	NA	TRBJ2-6	TGTGCCAGCAGTCCTTACTCTGGGGCCAACGTCCTGACTTTC	CASSPYSGANVLTF
NA	TRBV20-1	NA	TRBJ1-1	TGCAGTGCTAGTAGGGGCAGAATGAACACTGAAGCTTTCTTT	CSASRGRMNTEAFF
NA	TRBV7-7	NA	TRBJ1-5	TGTGCTAGCAGCATAGGGCGTTTTTGGCGACAATGCGTCTTGGATGGCAATCAGCCCCAGCATTTT	CASSIGRFWRQCVLDGNQPQHF
NA	TRBV19	NA	TRBJ2-1	TGTGCCAGTAGTCTCAGCGGCCTCTACAATGAGCAGTTCTTC	CASSLSGLYNEQFF
TRBD1	TRBV27	NA	TRBJ2-3	TGTGCCAGCAGTCTGACAGGGGTTTTATCAGATACGCAGTATTTT	CASSLTGVLSDTQYF
TRBD1	TRBV6-4	NA	TRBJ1-2	TGTGCCAGCAGTGACCCTCCCAGGGGGCGAGCTAACTATGGCTACACCTTC	CASSDPPRGRANYGYTF
TRBD2	TRBV2	NA	TRBJ2-3	TGTGCCAGCAGTGGGGACTATTCAGATACGCAGTATTTT	CASSGDYSDTQYF
NA	TRBV6-6	NA	TRBJ1-1	TGTGCCAGCAGTTCCCACAGGGTTTCGAACACTGAAGCTTTCTTT	CASSSHRVSNTEAFF
NA	TRBV7-8	NA	TRBJ2-7	TGTGCCAGCAGAAGAGACCGGGCCGGGGATTACGAGCAGTACTTC	CASRRDRAGDYEQYF
NA	TRBV10-2	NA	TRBJ2-1	TGCGCCAGCAGTGGCTGGGGCACCTACAATGAGCAGTTCTTC	CASSGWGTYNEQFF
TRBD1	TRBV4-1	NA	TRBJ1-2	TGCGCCAGCAGCTCGCACCGGGACAGGGATCCTAACTATGGCTACACCTTC	CASSSHRDRDPNYGYTF
TRBD2	TRBV4-3	NA	TRBJ2-1	TGCGCCAGCAGCCAAGGAGGTAGCGGGTTGGATACTGAGCAGTTCTTC	CASSQGGSGLDTEQFF
NA	TRBV18	NA	TRBJ2-5	TGTGCCAGCTCCCCTGAAGAGACCCAGTACTTC	CASSPEETQYF
TRBD2	TRBV4-1	NA	TRBJ2-3	TGCGCCAGCAGCCACCCCCCCGGGCTTAGCGGGTTAACAGATACGCAGTATTTT	CASSHPPGLSGLTDTQYF
TRBD1	TRBV7-6	NA	TRBJ1-4	TGTGCCAGCAGCTTAGCGGCGGGACAGGGTAATGAAAAACTGTTTTTT	CASSLAAGQGNEKLFF
NA	TRBV3-1/TRBV3-2	NA	TRBJ2-7	TGTGCCAGCAGCCATGTAGCTTTAGGCCTACGAGAGCAGTACTTC	CASSHVALGLREQYF
NA	TRBV5-4	few	TRBJ2-7	TGTGCCAGCAGCCTCATGACAAACCCCTACGAGCAGTACTTC	CASSLMTNPYEQYF
NA	TRBV29-1	NA	TRBJ1-3	TGCAGCGTTGGTGGCGGGACTGGAAACACCATATATTTT	CSVGGGTGNTIYF
NA	TRBV27	NA	TRBJ2-7	TGTGCCAGCAGTTTAGGTGACGGGAACTACGAGCAGTACTTC	CASSLGDGNYEQYF
NA	TRBV28	NA	TRBJ1-5	TGTGCCAGCAGTTTCTCCCGGCGGGGCGGACAGCCCCAGCATTTT	CASSFSRRGGQPQHF
TRBD2	TRBV11-2	NA	TRBJ2-2	TGTGCCAGCAGCTACCGGAGCGGGAGAGTAACCGGGGAGCTGTTTTTT	CASSYRSGRVTGELFF
NA	TRBV13	NA	TRBJ2-7	TGTGCCAGCAGCCCGGGGGTGCGCGACGAGCAGTACTTC	CASSPGVRDEQYF
NA	TRBV6-5	few	TRBJ1-1	TGTGCCAGCCTCAAAGACCCGGTGAGGACTGAAGCTTTCTTT	CASLKDPVRTEAFF
NA	TRBV24-1	NA	TRBJ1-2	TGTGCCACCAGTGATGGGGGGGTCGGATATGGCTACACCTTC	CATSDGGVGYGYTF
NA	TRBV28	once	TRBJ1-5	TGTGCCAGCAATTTTCCGGGACAGCCCCAGCATTTT	CASNFPGQPQHF
NA	TRBV7-2	NA	TRBJ2-1	TGTGCCAGCAGCTTCCGGGGGGCTAGCGGTTACAATGAGCAGTTCTTC	CASSFRGASGYNEQFF
NA	TRBV7-3	NA	TRBJ1-2	TGTGCCAGCAGCTTCGACTTACCCAGTGGCTACACCTTC	CASSFDLPSGYTF
NA	TRBV18	NA	TRBJ2-2	TGTGCCAGCTCACCACGAGGGCGGGACACCGGGGAGCTGTTTTTT	CASSPRGRDTGELFF
TRBD2	TRBV7-6	NA	TRBJ2-7	TGTGCCAGCAGCTCGGGGACTACTGAGGATCTGAGCCAGTACTTC	CASSSGTTEDLSQYF
TRBD1	TRBV28	NA	TRBJ1-2	TGTGCCAGCAGTTCACCGGGACAGGGAATTCTGAATGGCTACACCTTC	CASSSPGQGILNGYTF
TRBD1	TRBV18	few	TRBJ2-7	TGTGCCAGCTCATCTCGACAGGGCCCCTACGAGCAGTACTTC	CASSSRQGPYEQYF
NA	TRBV6-6	NA	TRBJ2-3	TGTGCCAGCAGTTACTCCAACGGCGGGATCGCAGATACGCAGTATTTT	CASSYSNGGIADTQYF
TRBD1	TRBV6-5	NA	TRBJ2-1	TGTGCCAGCAGTTACACCCTGGGACAGGGGCATGAGCAGTTCTTC	CASSYTLGQGHEQFF
TRBD1	TRBV4-2	NA	TRBJ1-3	TGTGCCAGCAGCCTTACCAGGACAGGGGTTTATGGAAACACCATATATTTT	CASSLTRTGVYGNTIYF
TRBD1	TRBV6-5	NA	TRBJ1-2	TGTGCCAGCACCACCGGGACAGGGGCATATGGCTACACCTTC	CASTTGTGAYGYTF
NA	TRBV27	NA	TRBJ2-7	TGTGCCAGCAGCCGGGCAGGGGTGGGTTACGAGCAGTACTTC	CASSRAGVGYEQYF
TRBD2	TRBV7-2	NA	TRBJ2-1	TGTGCCAGCAGCTTTCCTCTAGCGGGAGGGTACAATGAGCAGTTCTTC	CASSFPLAGGYNEQFF
NA	TRBV7-9	NA	TRBJ1-2	TGTGCCAGCAGTCAACAGGGATTTGGGTATGGCTACACCTTC	CASSQQGFGYGYTF